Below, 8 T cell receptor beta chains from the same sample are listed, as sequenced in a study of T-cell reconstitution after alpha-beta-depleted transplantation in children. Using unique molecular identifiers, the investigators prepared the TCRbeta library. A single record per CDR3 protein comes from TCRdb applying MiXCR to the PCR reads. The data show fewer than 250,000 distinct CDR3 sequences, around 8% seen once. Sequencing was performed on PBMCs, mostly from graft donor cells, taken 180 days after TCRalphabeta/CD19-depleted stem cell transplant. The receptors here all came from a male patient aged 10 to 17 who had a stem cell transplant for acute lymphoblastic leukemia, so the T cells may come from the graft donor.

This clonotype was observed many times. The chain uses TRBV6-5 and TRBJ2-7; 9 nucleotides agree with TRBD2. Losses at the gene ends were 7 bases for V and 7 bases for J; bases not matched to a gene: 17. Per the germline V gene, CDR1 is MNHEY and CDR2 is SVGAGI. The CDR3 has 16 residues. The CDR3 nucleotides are TGTGCCAGCACCCCCTGGGGCGGAGCGGGAGGAAAAGAGCAGTACTTC. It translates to CASTPWGGAGGKEQYF.

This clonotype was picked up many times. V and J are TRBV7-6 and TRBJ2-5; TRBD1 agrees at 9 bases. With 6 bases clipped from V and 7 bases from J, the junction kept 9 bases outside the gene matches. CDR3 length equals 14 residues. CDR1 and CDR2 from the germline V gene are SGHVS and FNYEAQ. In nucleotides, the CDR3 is TGTGCCAGCAGTAGCCGGACAGGGGCGAGGACCCAGTACTTC. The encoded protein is CASSSRTGARTQYF.

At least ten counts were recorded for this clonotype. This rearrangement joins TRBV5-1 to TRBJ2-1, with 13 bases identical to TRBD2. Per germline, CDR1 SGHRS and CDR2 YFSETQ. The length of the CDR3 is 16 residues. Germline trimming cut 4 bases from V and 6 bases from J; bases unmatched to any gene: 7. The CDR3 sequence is CASSTRLAGGLNEQFF. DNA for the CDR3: TGCGCCAGCAGCACCAGACTAGCGGGAGGCCTCAATGAGCAGTTCTTC.

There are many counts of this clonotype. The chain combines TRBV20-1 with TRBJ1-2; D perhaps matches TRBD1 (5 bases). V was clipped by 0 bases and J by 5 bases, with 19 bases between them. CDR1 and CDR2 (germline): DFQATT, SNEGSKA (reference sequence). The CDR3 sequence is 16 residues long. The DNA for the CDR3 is TGCAGTGCTAGAGATCAACGACAGAGTGGGGGGTATGGCTACACCTTC. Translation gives CSARDQRQSGGYGYTF.

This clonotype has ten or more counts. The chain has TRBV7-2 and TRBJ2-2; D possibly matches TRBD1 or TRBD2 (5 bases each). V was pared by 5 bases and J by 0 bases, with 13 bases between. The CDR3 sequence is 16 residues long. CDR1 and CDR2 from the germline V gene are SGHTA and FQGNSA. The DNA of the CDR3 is TGTGCCAGCAGCGGGACCGGGATCTCGAACACCGGGGAGCTGTTTTTT. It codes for CASSGTGISNTGELFF.

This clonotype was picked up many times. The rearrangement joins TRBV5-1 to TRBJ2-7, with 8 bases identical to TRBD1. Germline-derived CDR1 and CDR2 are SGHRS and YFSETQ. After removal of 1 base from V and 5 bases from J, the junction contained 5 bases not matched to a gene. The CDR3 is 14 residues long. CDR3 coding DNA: TGCGCCAGCAGCTTGCCCGGACAGGGTAACGAGCAGTACTTC. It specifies CASSLPGQGNEQYF.

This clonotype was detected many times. CDR3 sequence: CASTGKRSTGELFF. As DNA, the CDR3 is TGTGCCAGCACGGGGAAGAGGAGCACCGGGGAGCTGTTTTTT. This chain connects TRBV28 to TRBJ2-2; TRBD2 might be the D (5 bases). This CDR3 is built from 14 residues. V lost 7 bases and J 4 bases, leaving 13 bases between the germline ends. CDR1 is MDHEN, CDR2 SYDVKM, per germline.

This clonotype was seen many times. The CDR3 nucleotides are TGTGCCAGCAGTGGTGGGCAGCGGGCTTTGTACGAGCAGTACTTC. Protein product: CASSGGQRALYEQYF. This chain joins TRBV12-3 or TRBV12-4 and TRBJ2-7; D perhaps matches TRBD2 (6 bases). Trimming pared 5 bases from V and 4 bases from J, leaving 18 bases between. This CDR3 region has 15 residues.